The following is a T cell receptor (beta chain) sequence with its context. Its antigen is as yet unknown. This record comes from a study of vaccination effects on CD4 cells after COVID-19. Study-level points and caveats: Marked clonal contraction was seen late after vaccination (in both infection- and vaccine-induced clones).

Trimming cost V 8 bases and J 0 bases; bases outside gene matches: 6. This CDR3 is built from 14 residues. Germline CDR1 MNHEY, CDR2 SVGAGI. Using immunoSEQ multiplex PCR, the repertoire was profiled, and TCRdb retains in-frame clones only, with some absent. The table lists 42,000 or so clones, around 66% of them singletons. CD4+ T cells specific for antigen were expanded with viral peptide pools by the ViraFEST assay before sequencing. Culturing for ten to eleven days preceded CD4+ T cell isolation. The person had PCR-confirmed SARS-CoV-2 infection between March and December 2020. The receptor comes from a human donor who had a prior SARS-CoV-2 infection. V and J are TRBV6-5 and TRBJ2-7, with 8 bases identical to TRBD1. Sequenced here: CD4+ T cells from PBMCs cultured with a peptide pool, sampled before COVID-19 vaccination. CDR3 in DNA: TGTGCCAGCCGACAGGGGTATGGCTCCTACGAGCAGTACTTC. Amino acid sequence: CASRQGYGSYEQYF.